The clone carrying this T cell receptor (beta chain) was observed at least ten times. Unique molecular identifiers were incorporated into the prepared TCRbeta library. From the PCR reads, TCRdb called clonotypes with MiXCR, one entry per CDR3 protein. The repertoire includes over 400,000 distinct CDR3 sequences, 12% of them detected once, and 5% to 6% sits in the top ten. The CDR3 runs to 15 residues. Germline assignment: CDR1 ENHRY and CDR2 SYGVKD. V trimming: 4 bases; J trimming: 4 bases; junction bases outside the gene matches: 7. This entry comes from a study of T-cell reconstitution after alpha-beta-depleted transplantation in children.

The source was PBMCs from the stem cell graft donor, collected from the stem cell graft. The chain couples TRBV10-3 to TRBJ2-3, with 8 bases aligning to TRBD1. The TCR sequence derives from a human donor who donated a stem cell graft to a child with combined immunodeficiency. This CDR3 is CAISAGTGFADTQYF. CDR3 DNA: TGTGCCATCAGTGCCGGGACAGGATTCGCAGATACGCAGTATTTT.